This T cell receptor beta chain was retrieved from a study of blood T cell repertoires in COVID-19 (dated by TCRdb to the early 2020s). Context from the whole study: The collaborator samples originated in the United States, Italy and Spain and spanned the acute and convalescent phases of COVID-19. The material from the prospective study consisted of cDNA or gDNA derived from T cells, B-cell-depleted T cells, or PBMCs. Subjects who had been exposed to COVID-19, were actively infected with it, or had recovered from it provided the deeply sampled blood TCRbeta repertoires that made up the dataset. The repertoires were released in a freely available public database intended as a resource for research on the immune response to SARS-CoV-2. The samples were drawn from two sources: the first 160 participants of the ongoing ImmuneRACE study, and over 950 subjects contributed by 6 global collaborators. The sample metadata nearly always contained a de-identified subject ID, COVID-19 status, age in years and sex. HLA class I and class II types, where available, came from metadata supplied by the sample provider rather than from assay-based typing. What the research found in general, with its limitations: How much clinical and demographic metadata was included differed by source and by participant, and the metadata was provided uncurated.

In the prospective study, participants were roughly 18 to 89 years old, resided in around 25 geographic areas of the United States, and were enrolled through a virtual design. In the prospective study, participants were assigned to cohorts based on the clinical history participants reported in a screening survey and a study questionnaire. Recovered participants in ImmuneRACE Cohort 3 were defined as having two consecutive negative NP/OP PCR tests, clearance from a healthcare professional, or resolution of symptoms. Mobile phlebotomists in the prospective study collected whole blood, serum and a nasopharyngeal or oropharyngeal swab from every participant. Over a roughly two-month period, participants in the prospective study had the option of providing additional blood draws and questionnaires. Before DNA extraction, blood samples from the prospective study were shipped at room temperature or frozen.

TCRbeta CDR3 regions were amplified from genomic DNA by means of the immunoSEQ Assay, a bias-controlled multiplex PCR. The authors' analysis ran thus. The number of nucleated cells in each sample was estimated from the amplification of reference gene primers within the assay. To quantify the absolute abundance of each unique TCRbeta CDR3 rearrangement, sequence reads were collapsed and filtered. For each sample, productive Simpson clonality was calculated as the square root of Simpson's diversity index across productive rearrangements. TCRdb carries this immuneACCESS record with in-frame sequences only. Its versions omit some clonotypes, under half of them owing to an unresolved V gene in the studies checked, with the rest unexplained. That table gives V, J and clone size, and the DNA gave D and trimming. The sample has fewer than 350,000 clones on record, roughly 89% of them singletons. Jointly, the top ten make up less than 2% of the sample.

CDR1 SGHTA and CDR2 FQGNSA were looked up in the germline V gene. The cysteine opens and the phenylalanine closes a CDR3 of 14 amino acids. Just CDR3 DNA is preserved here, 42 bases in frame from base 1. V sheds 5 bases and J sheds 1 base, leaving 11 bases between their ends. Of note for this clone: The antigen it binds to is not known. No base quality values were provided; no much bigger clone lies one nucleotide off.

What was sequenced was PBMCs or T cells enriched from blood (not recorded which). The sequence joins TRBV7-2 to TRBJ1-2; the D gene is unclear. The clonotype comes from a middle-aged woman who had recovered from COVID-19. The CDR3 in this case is CASSPRAFNYGYTF. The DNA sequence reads TGTGCCAGCAGCCCCCGCGCCTTTAACTATGGCTACACCTTC.